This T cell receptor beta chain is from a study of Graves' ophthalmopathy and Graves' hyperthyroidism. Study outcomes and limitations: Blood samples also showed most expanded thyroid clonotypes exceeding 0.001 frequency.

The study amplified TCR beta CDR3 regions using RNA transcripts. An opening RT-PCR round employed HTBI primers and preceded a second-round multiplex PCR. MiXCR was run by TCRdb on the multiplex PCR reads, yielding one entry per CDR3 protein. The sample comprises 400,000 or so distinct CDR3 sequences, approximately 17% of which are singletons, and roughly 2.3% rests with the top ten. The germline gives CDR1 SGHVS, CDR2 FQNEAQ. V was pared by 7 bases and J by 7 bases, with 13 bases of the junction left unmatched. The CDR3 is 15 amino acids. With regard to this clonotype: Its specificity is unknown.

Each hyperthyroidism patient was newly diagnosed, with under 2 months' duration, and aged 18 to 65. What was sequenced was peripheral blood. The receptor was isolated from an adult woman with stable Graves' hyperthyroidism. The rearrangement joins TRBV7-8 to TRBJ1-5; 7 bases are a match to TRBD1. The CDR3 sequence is CASTARRGRGQPQHF. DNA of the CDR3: TGTGCCAGCACCGCCCGAAGGGGGCGCGGACAGCCCCAGCATTTT. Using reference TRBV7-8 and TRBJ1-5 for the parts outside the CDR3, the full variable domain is GAGVSQSPRYKVAKRGQDVALRCDPISGHVSLFWYQQALGQGPEFLTYFQNEAQLDKSGLPSDRFFAERPEGSVSTLKIQRTQQEDSAVYLCASTARRGRGQPQHFGDGTRLSIL.